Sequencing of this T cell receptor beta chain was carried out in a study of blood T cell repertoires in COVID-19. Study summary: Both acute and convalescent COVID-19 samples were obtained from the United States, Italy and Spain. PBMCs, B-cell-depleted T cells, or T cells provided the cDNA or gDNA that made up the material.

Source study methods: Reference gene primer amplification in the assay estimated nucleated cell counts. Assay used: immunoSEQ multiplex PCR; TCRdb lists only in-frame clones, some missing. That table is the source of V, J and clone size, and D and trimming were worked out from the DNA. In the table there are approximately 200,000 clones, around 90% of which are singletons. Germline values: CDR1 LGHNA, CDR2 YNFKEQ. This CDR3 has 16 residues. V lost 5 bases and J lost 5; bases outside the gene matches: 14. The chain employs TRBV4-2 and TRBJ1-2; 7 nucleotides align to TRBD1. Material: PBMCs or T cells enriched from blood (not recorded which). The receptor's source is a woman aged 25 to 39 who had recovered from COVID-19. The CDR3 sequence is CASSIPPTTGPYGYTF. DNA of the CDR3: TGTGCCAGCAGCATTCCTCCGACGACAGGGCCATATGGCTACACCTTC.